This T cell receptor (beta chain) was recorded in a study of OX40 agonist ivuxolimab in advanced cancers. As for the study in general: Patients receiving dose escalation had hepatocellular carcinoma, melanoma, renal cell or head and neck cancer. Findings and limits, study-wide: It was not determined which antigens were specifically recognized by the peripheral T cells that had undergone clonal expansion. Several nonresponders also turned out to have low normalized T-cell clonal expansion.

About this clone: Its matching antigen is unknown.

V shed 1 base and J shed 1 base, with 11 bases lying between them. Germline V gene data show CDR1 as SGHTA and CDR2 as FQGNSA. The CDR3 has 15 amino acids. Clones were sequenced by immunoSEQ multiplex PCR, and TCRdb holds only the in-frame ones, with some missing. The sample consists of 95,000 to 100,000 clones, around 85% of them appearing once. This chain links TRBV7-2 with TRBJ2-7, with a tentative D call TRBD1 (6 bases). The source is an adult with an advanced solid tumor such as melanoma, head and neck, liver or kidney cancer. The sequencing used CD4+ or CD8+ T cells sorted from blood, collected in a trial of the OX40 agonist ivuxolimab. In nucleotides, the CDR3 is TGTGCCAGCAGCTTAGATACAGGGTTTTCCTACGAGCAGTACTTC. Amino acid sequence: CASSLDTGFSYEQYF.